This T cell receptor (beta chain) originates from a study of technical replicates of blood from a handful of donors. This CDR3 is 15 amino acids long. Germline values: CDR1 SGHRS, CDR2 YFSETQ. V lost 0 bases, J lost 1 base, and 0 bases stayed unmatched. Clones were sequenced by immunoSEQ multiplex PCR, and TCRdb holds only the in-frame ones, with some missing. This sample carries more than 70,000 clones, 90% to 95% of them seen once, and the ten largest clones take 0.24%. The sequence was obtained from a human donor in good health. The chain links TRBV5-1 to TRBJ2-5, with 10 nucleotides matching TRBD2. Sequences were obtained from T cells isolated from PBMCs. CDR3 DNA: TGCGCCAGCAGCTTGGGACTAGCGGGCCAAGAGACCCAGTACTTC. Amino acids: CASSLGLAGQETQYF.